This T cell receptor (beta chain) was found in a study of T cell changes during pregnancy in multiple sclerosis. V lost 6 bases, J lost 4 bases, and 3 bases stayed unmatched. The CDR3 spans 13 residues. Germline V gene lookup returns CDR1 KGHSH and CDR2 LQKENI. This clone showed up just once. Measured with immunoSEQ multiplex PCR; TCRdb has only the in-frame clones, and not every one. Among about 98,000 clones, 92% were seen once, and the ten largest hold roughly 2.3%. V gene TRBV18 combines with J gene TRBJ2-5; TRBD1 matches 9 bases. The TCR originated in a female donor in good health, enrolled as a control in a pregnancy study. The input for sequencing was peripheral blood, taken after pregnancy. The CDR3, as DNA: TGTGCCAGCTCTCCGGGACAGGGAGAGACCCAGTACTTC. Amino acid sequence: CASSPGQGETQYF.